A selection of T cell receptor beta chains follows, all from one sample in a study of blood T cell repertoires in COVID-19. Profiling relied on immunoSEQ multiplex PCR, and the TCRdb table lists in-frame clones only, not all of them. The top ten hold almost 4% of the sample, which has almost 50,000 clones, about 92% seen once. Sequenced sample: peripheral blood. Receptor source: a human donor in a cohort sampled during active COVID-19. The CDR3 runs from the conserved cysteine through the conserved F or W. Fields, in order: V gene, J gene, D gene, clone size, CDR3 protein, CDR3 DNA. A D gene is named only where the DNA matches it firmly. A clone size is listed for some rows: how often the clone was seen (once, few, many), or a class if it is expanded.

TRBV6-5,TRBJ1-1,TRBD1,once,CATSRGTGFAEAFF,TGTGCCACCTCCAGGGGGACAGGGTTCGCTGAAGCTTTCTTT
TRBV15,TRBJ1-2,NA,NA,CATSRTRLRGGGNGYTF,TGTGCCACCAGCCGAACCCGACTTCGAGGGGGAGGGAATGGCTACACCTTC
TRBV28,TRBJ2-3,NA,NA,CASSYRLPTDTQYF,TGTGCCAGCAGTTACAGGCTGCCGACAGATACGCAGTATTTT
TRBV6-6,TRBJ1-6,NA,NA,CASSPVMSSYNSPLHF,TGTGCCAGCAGTCCCGTCATGAGCTCCTATAATTCACCCCTCCACTTT
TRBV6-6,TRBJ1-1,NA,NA,CASSYSGVTFF,TGTGCCAGCAGTTACAGCGGGGTAACTTTCTTT
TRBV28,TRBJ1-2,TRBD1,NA,CASSTDRGTNYGYTF,TGTGCCAGCAGCACCGACAGGGGAACTAACTATGGCTACACCTTC
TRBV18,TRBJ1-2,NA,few,CASSPEGGYYGYTF,TGTGCCAGCTCACCAGAGGGCGGCTACTATGGCTACACCTTC
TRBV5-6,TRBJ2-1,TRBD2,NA,CASSFPGTSGGEQFF,TGTGCCAGCAGCTTCCCCGGGACTAGCGGGGGTGAGCAGTTCTTC
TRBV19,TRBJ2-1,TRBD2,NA,CASSGLAGGYGEQFF,TGTGCCAGTAGCGGACTAGCGGGAGGGTACGGTGAGCAGTTCTTC
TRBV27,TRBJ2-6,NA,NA,CASRTTGTGANVLTF,TGTGCCAGCAGAACCACAGGGACTGGGGCCAACGTCCTGACTTTC
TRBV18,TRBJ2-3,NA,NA,CASSSRSGIETDTQYF,TGTGCCAGCTCATCCCGCTCCGGGATCGAGACAGATACGCAGTATTTT
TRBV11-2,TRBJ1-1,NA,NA,CASSSRAEAFF,TGTGCCAGCAGCTCCCGGGCTGAAGCTTTCTTT
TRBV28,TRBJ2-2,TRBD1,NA,CASSLGDRNTGELFF,TGTGCCAGCAGTTTAGGGGACAGGAATACCGGGGAGCTGTTTTTT
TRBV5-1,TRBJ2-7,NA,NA,CASSPRGASSYEQYF,TGCGCCAGCAGCCCTCGGGGGGCAAGCTCCTACGAGCAGTACTTC
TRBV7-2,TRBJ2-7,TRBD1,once,CASSLELDREYEQYF,TGTGCCAGCAGCTTAGAGTTAGACAGGGAGTACGAGCAGTACTTC
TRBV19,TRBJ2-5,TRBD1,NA,CASSIGQGQETQYF,TGTGCCAGTAGTATAGGACAGGGCCAAGAGACCCAGTACTTC
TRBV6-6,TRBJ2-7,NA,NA,CASSYSPPAARGEQYF,TGTGCCAGCAGTTACTCCCCCCCAGCGGCGAGAGGCGAGCAGTACTTC
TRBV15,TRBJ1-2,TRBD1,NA,CATSRMGGDRGNGYTF,TGTGCCACCAGCAGAATGGGGGGCGACAGGGGGAATGGCTACACCTTC
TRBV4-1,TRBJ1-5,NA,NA,CASSQAGNQPQHF,TGCGCCAGCAGCCAAGCAGGAAATCAGCCCCAGCATTTT
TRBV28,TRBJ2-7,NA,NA,CASSLDLAASEQYF,TGTGCCAGCAGTTTGGACCTAGCCGCCTCCGAGCAGTACTTC
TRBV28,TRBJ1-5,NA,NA,CASSPPGDFQPQHF,TGTGCCAGCAGTCCCCCCGGGGATTTTCAGCCCCAGCATTTT
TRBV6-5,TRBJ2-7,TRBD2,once,CASEGLAGPREQYF,TGTGCCTCCGAGGGACTAGCTGGGCCTCGGGAGCAGTACTTC
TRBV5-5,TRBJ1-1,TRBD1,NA,CASSLKSTGLPEAFF,TGTGCCAGCAGCCTAAAATCGACAGGGTTGCCTGAAGCTTTCTTT
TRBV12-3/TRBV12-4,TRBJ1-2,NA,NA,CASSFPGYYGYTF,TGTGCCAGCAGTTTTCCGGGGTACTATGGCTACACCTTC
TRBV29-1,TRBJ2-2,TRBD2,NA,CSVEGPGLGSGELFF,TGCAGCGTTGAAGGACCGGGACTAGGATCCGGGGAGCTGTTTTTT
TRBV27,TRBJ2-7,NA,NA,CASSTSPGSINIYEQYF,TGTGCCAGCAGTACCTCACCCGGGTCAATAAACATCTACGAGCAGTACTTC
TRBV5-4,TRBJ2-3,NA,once,CASTYGSGTDTQYF,TGTGCCAGCACCTACGGGAGTGGCACAGATACGCAGTATTTT
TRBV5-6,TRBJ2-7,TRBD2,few,CASSSPGLAGDWDEQYF,TGTGCCAGCAGCTCTCCGGGACTAGCGGGAGATTGGGACGAGCAGTACTTC
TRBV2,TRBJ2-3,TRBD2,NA,CASRVGGMADTQYF,TGTGCCAGCAGGGTGGGAGGGATGGCAGATACGCAGTATTTT
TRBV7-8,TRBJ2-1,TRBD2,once,CASSLPRRLALYNEQFF,TGTGCCAGCAGCTTGCCAAGAAGACTAGCGTTATACAATGAGCAGTTCTTC
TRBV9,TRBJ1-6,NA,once,CASSVGSTLNSPLHF,TGTGCCAGCAGCGTAGGATCGACTCTGAATTCACCCCTCCACTTT
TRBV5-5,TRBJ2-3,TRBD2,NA,CASSAGVAGGTDTQYF,TGTGCCAGCAGTGCTGGAGTAGCGGGTGGCACAGATACGCAGTATTTT
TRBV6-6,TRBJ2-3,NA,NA,CASRTRDFPGTDTQYF,TGTGCCAGCAGAACCCGGGACTTCCCTGGCACAGATACGCAGTATTTT
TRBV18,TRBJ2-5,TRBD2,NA,CASSLIRRGGQETQYF,TGTGCCAGCTCACTCATACGGAGGGGAGGGCAAGAGACCCAGTACTTC
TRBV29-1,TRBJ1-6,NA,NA,CSAARDTNSPLHF,TGCAGCGCTGCCCGGGACACCAATTCACCCCTCCACTTT
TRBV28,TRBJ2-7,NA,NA,CASTSRGRAYEQYF,TGTGCCAGCACCAGTAGGGGCAGAGCCTACGAGCAGTACTTC
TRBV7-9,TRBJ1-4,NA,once,CASSLASTGEKLFF,TGTGCCAGCAGCTTAGCGTCAACAGGGGAAAAACTGTTTTTT
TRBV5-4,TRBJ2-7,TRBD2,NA,CASSQITSASYEQYF,TGTGCCAGCAGTCAGATCACTAGCGCCTCCTACGAGCAGTACTTC
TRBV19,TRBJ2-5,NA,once,CASSMAGPGQETQYF,TGTGCCAGTAGTATGGCAGGGCCCGGACAAGAGACCCAGTACTTC